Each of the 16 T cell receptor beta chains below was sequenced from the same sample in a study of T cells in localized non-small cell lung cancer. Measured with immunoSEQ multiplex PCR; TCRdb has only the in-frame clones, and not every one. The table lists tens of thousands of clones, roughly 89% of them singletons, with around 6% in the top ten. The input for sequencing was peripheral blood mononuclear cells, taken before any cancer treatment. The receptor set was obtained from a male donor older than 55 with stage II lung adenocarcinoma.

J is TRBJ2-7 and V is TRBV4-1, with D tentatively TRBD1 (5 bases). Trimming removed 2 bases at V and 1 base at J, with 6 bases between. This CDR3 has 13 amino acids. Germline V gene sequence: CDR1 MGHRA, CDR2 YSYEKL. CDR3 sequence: CASSQQGSYEQYF. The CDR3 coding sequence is TGCGCCAGCAGCCAACAGGGTTCCTACGAGCAGTACTTC.

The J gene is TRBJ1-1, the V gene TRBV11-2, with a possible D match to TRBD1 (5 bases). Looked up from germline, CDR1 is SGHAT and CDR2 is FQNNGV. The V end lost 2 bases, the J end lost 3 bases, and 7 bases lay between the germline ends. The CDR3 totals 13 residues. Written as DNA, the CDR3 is TGTGCCAGCAGCTTACAGGGCGACACTGAAGCTTTCTTT. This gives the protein CASSLQGDTEAFF. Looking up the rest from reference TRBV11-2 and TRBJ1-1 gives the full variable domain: EAGVAQSPRYKIIEKRQSVAFWCNPISGHATLYWYQQILGQGPKLLIQFQNNGVVDDSQLPKDRFSAERLKGVDSTLKIQPAKLEDSAVYLCASSLQGDTEAFFGQGTRLTVV.

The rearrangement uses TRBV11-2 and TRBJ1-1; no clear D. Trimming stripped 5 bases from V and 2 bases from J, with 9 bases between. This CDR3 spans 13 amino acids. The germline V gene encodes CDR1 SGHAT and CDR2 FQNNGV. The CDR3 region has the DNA TGTGCCAGCAGCCTGCAATTAAACACTGAAGCTTTCTTT. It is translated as CASSLQLNTEAFF.

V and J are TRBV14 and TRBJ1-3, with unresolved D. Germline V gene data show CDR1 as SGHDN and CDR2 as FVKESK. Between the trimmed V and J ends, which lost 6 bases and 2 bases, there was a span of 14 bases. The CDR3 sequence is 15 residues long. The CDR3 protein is CASRLAGPAGNTIYF. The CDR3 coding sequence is TGTGCCAGCAGACTTGCCGGACCGGCTGGAAACACCATATATTTT.

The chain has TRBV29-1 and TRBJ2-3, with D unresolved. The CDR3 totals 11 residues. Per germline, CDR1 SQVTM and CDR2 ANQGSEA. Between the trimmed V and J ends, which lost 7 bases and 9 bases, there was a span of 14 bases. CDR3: CSATGSRTQYF. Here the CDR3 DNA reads TGCAGCGCGACTGGGTCGAGGACGCAGTATTTT.

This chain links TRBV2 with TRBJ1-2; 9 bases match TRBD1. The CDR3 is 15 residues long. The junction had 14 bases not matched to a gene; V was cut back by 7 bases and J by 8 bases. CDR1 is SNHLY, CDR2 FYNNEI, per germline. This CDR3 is CASKKVGTGLTGYTF. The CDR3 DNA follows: TGTGCCAGCAAGAAGGTCGGGACAGGGCTAACCGGCTACACCTTC.

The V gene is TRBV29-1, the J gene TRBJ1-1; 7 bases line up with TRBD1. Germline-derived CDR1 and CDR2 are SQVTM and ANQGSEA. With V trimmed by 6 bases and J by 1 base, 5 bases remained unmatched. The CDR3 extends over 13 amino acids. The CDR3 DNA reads TGCAGCGTCATCAGGGGGGGGAACACTGAAGCTTTCTTT. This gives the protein CSVIRGGNTEAFF.

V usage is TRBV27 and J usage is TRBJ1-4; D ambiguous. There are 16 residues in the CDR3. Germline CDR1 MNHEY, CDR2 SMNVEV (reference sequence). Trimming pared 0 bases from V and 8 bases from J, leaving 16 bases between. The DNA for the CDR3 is TGTGCCAGCAGTTTATCGTTTATCCGGACGGGGGAAAAACTGTTTTTT. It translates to CASSLSFIRTGEKLFF.

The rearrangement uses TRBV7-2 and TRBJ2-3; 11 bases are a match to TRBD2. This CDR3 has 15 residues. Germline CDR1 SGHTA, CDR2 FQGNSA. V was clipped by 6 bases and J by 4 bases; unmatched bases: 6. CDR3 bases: TGTGCCAGCAGTCCTCTAGCGGGAGGAGCAGATACGCAGTATTTT. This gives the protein CASSPLAGGADTQYF.

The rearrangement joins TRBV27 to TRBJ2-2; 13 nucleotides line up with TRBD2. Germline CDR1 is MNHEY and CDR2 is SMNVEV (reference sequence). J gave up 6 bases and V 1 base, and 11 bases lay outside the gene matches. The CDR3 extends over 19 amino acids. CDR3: CASSLFGTSGTMVSGELFF. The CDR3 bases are TGTGCCAGCAGTTTATTCGGGACTAGCGGGACAATGGTGTCCGGGGAGCTGTTTTTT.

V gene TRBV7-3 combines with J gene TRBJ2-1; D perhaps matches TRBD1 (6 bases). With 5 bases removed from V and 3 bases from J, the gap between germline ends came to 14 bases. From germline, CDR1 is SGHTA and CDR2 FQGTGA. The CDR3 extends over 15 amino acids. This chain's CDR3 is CASSPTGNLYNEQFF. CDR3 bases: TGTGCCAGCAGCCCTACAGGGAACCTCTACAATGAGCAGTTCTTC.

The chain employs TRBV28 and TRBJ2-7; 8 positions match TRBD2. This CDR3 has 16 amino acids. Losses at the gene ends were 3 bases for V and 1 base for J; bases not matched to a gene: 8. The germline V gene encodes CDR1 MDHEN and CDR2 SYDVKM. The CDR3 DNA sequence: TGTGCCAGCAGTTTTACTTTAGCGGGGTTGTCCTACGAGCAGTACTTC. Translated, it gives CASSFTLAGLSYEQYF.

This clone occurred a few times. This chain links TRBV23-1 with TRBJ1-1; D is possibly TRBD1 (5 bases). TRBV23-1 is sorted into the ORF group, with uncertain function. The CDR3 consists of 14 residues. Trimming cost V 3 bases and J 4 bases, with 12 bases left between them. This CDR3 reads CASSQPTGGTEAFF. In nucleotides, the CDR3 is TGCGCCAGCAGTCAGCCGACGGGGGGCACTGAAGCTTTCTTT.

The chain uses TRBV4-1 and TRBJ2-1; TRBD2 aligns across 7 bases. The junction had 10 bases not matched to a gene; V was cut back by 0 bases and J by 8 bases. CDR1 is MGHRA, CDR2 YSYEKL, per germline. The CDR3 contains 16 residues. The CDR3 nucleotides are TGCGCCAGCAGCCAAGAGGGAGGGAGGGCCGGAGATGAGCAGTTCTTC. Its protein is CASSQEGGRAGDEQFF.

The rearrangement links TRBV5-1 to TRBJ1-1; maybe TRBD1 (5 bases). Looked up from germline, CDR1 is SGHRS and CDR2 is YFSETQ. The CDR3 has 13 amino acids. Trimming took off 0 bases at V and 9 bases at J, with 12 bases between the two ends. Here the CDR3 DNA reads TGCGCCAGCAGCTTGGTCCCGGAGGGGCAAGCTTTCTTT. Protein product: CASSLVPEGQAFF.

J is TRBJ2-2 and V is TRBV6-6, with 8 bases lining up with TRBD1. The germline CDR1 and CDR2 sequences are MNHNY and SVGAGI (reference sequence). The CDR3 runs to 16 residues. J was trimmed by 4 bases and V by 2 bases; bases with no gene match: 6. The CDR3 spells CASSYPGTGSTGELFF. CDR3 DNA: TGTGCCAGCAGTTACCCCGGGACAGGCAGCACCGGGGAGCTGTTTTTT.